This T cell receptor beta chain came from a study of CD8 T cells in ankylosing spondylitis. This clonotype occurred many times. The antigen is unknown. Study observations and caveats: Made up of under ten highly homologous variants, a TCR beta motif appeared characteristic of ankylosing spondylitis blood. There were earlier reports of some motif variants in reactive arthritis synovial fluid and blood. Disease-linked clones reportedly showed significant enrichment in matched ankylosing spondylitis synovial fluid.

V shed 0 bases and J shed 8 bases, with 17 bases lying between them. The CDR3 contains 15 residues. The germline V gene has CDR1 DFQATT and CDR2 SNEGSKA (reference sequence). TCRdb used MiXCR to reprocess the 5' RACE reads, holding one entry per CDR3 protein. The data hold around 250,000 distinct CDR3 sequences, with about 10% observed a single time. Sequencing was carried out using blood, either unsorted or a sorted T cell fraction (not recorded which). The J gene is TRBJ2-4, the V gene TRBV20-1; the D call may be TRBD1 or TRBD2 (6 bases each). The TCR originated in a male donor with ankylosing spondylitis or in good health (not recorded which). The CDR3, as DNA: TGCAGTGCTAGAGATGCGGGAAACAGGGCTGACATTCAGTACTTC. Encoded protein: CSARDAGNRADIQYF.